The source of this TCR beta chain is a study of PD-L1 blockade in urothelial cancer. Study as a whole: Male sex and bladder-origin urothelial cancer characterized about 90% of the roughly 30 patients. Study-wide results and limits: Durable-benefit patients expanded tumor-associated blood clones more at 3 weeks.

Synthetic TCR analog templates were spiked into all PCRs individually. Method: immunoSEQ multiplex PCR; TCRdb's copy keeps in-frame clones and lacks some. The sample contains some 60,000 clones, approximately 86% of which appear only once. The V segment lost 2 bases and the J segment 4 bases; nucleotides outside the gene matches: 9. This CDR3 region has 15 residues. CDR1 is SGHRS, CDR2 YFSETQ, per germline. A note on this clone: What it binds is unknown.

Sequencing used PBMCs, obtained around atezolizumab (anti-PD-L1) treatment. This receptor was obtained from a man aged 50-60 years with urothelial cancer. This chain joins TRBV5-1 and TRBJ2-7, with 7 nucleotides matching TRBD1. CDR3 region: CASSFIRDRGYEQYF. CDR3 DNA: TGCGCCAGCAGCTTTATCCGGGACAGAGGGTACGAGCAGTACTTC.